These T cell receptor beta chains were read from a single sample in a study of control samples from healthy donors and cancer patients. Produced via immunoSEQ multiplex PCR; TCRdb's table is partial and in-frame only. Of 120,000 to 150,000 clones in the sample, roughly 90% were seen once. Sequenced sample: blood. These receptors all come from a man aged 30-40 years in good health. CDR3s include the opening cysteine and the closing phenylalanine or tryptophan. Each record gives: J gene, clone size, V gene, D gene, CDR3 DNA, CDR3 protein. A D gene is named only where the DNA matches it firmly. Size values are once, few and many counts, or a class for expanded clones, and some rows have none.

TRBJ1-1 | . | TRBV18 | . | TGTGCCAGCTCACCACCGGGACTGTCTGAAGCTTTCTTT | CASSPPGLSEAFF
TRBJ1-2 | . | TRBV28 | TRBD1 | TGTGCCAGCAGTAAAGGAGACAGGGAATTGGGTGGCTACACCTTC | CASSKGDRELGGYTF
TRBJ2-1 | . | TRBV6-4 | TRBD2 | TGTGCCAGCAGTGACTACGCGGGAGACAATGAGCAGTTCTTC | CASSDYAGDNEQFF
TRBJ2-1 | . | TRBV9 | . | TGTGCCAGCAGCGTAAGTTCATGGGAGGACAATGAGCAGTTCTTC | CASSVSSWEDNEQFF
TRBJ2-7 | . | TRBV5-4 | TRBD2 | TGTGCCAGCAGCCGGTTGGGCTTAGCGGGAGGAAGGAGCGAGCAGTACTTC | CASSRLGLAGGRSEQYF
TRBJ1-1 | . | TRBV19 | . | TGTGCCAGTAGTAACTCGTTAAAATCCCCTGAAGCTTTCTTT | CASSNSLKSPEAFF
TRBJ1-2 | . | TRBV28 | . | TGTGCCAGCAGTTTGAACACCGACTATGGCTACACCTTC | CASSLNTDYGYTF
TRBJ2-1 | . | TRBV3-1/TRBV3-2 | . | TGTGCCAGCAGCCCCCAATCAGGGCCGGGAAATGAGCAGTTCTTC | CASSPQSGPGNEQFF
TRBJ1-2 | once | TRBV6-5 | . | TGTGCCAGCAGTTACTCGATGGGATATGGCTACACCTTC | CASSYSMGYGYTF
TRBJ1-1 | . | TRBV3-1/TRBV3-2 | . | TGTGCCAGCAGCCAAGCAAGAGGGATTAGCTCCGCCACTGAAGCTTTCTTT | CASSQARGISSATEAFF
TRBJ2-3 | . | TRBV30 | TRBD2 | TGTGCCGGGACTAGCGGCACAGATACGCAGTATTTT | CAGTSGTDTQYF
TRBJ2-7 | . | TRBV9 | TRBD1 | TGTGCCAGCAGCGTAGAACCCGGGACAGGGCCCTACGAGCAGTACTTC | CASSVEPGTGPYEQYF
TRBJ2-3 | . | TRBV19 | TRBD2 | TGTGCCAGTAGTGATCCCGGGACTAGCGGGAGTGCCGCCACGCAGTATTTT | CASSDPGTSGSAATQYF
TRBJ1-3 | . | TRBV30 | . | TGTGCCTGGAGTGGCGGTCAGTTGGGAAACACCATATATTTT | CAWSGGQLGNTIYF
TRBJ2-4 | . | TRBV10-3 | TRBD1 | TGTGCCATCAGTAAAGACACAGGGGGCATAGGCATTCAGTACTTC | CAISKDTGGIGIQYF
TRBJ2-4 | . | TRBV11-3 | TRBD2 | TGTGCCAGCAGTATAGACGGCGGGAGGGGGCTGATAACCAAAAACATTCAGTACTTC | CASSIDGGRGLITKNIQYF
TRBJ2-2 | . | TRBV25-1 | . | TGTGCCAGCACGGCAGGGGAGCTGTTTTTT | CASTAGELFF
TRBJ1-2 | . | TRBV28 | . | TGTGCCAGCAGTACCCCGGACAGCAACTATGGCTACACCTTC | CASSTPDSNYGYTF
TRBJ1-4 | . | TRBV10-3 | . | TGTGCCATCAAGGCCAGTACTAATGAAAAACTGTTTTTT | CAIKASTNEKLFF
TRBJ2-3 | . | TRBV29-1 | . | TGCAGCGCACGACCCGGCACAGATACGCAGTATTTT | CSARPGTDTQYF
TRBJ2-1 | once | TRBV5-4 | . | TGTGCCAGCAGCTTGGCCCGAGCTACCACCCTTTCCTACAATGAGCAGTTCTTC | CASSLARATTLSYNEQFF
TRBJ2-1 | few | TRBV5-4 | TRBD2 | TGTGCCAGCAGCTTTCTAGCGGGCGGTTCCTACAATGAGCAGTTCTTC | CASSFLAGGSYNEQFF
TRBJ2-5 | . | TRBV28 | . | TGTGCCAGCAGTTTGCGTAGTGGTCCCGATTACCCGGGACAACAAGAGACCCAGTACTTC | CASSLRSGPDYPGQQETQYF
TRBJ1-1 | . | TRBV5-5 | . | TGTGCCAGCAGCTTGATGACAGCCTCCCACACTGAAGCTTTCTTT | CASSLMTASHTEAFF
TRBJ1-2 | . | TRBV6-2/TRBV6-3 | . | TGTGCCAGCAGTTACCCGGCGGGGGGCTCGCGAGGCTATGGCTACACCTTC | CASSYPAGGSRGYGYTF
TRBJ1-5 | . | TRBV28 | . | TGTGCCAGCTTGGCGGCAGAGATATATCAGCCCCAGCATTTT | CASLAAEIYQPQHF
TRBJ1-2 | once | TRBV28 | . | TGTGCCAGCACGACAGCGAACGACTATGGCTACACCTTC | CASTTANDYGYTF
TRBJ1-1 | . | TRBV11-2 | . | TGTGCCAGCAGCGAAAGACAGGATATCGTGGGTCCTGAAGCTTTCTTT | CASSERQDIVGPEAFF
TRBJ1-1 | . | TRBV18 | TRBD1 | TGTGCCAGCTCACCTCGGGACAGGGTTTCACCTGAAGCTTTCTTT | CASSPRDRVSPEAFF
TRBJ1-1 | . | TRBV19 | . | TGTGCCAGTAGTGGCCGGGGGAACACTGAAGCTTTCTTT | CASSGRGNTEAFF
TRBJ2-1 | . | TRBV2 | TRBD1 | TGTGCCAGCAGTGTACAGGGGGCCAATGAGCAGTTCTTC | CASSVQGANEQFF
TRBJ1-6 | . | TRBV7-3 | . | TGTGCCAGCAGCTTAAAACACAGGGAAGATAATTCACCCCTCCACTTT | CASSLKHREDNSPLHF
TRBJ1-1 | . | TRBV28 | TRBD1 | TGTGCCAGCAGTTTAGACAGGGGAGGAATTACTGAAGCTTTCTTT | CASSLDRGGITEAFF
TRBJ1-3 | . | TRBV4-1 | . | TGCGCCAGCAAGGGTCCCTCACGTTCTGGAAACACCATATATTTT | CASKGPSRSGNTIYF
TRBJ2-7 | . | TRBV11-3 | TRBD2 | TGTGCCAGCAGCCCGGGGGGGGCCAGGCTATCCTACGAGCAGTACTTC | CASSPGGARLSYEQYF
TRBJ1-1 | . | TRBV28 | . | TGTGCCACCAATAGACGGAGTGAAGCTTTCTTT | CATNRRSEAFF
TRBJ1-1 | . | TRBV7-2 | TRBD1 | TGTGCCAGCAGTCCCCAGGGGGCGTCAGGTGAAGCTTTCTTT | CASSPQGASGEAFF
TRBJ1-1 | . | TRBV10-2 | . | TGCGCCAGCAGGGACCCCGGCCACACTGAAGCTTTCTTT | CASRDPGHTEAFF
TRBJ1-3 | . | TRBV19 | . | TGTGCCAGTAGTACCACAGATTACTCTGGAAACACCATATATTTT | CASSTTDYSGNTIYF
TRBJ2-3 | . | TRBV15 | TRBD2 | TGTGCCACCAGCAGCTCAACGGGAGGTACAGATACGCAGTATTTT | CATSSSTGGTDTQYF
TRBJ2-3 | . | TRBV7-7 | TRBD2 | TGTGCTAGCAGCTCCCTCGAGGTATGGCGGGAGGGCCTTAGAGATACGCAGTATTTT | CASSSLEVWREGLRDTQYF
TRBJ2-1 | . | TRBV11-1 | TRBD2 | TGTGCCAGCAGCCCACTGACTAGCGGGAGGTTGGATGAGCAGTTCTTC | CASSPLTSGRLDEQFF
TRBJ2-7 | . | TRBV5-1 | TRBD2 | TGCGCCAGCAGCAAGGGACTAGCGGGAGACTACGAGCAGTACTTC | CASSKGLAGDYEQYF
TRBJ1-1 | . | TRBV18 | TRBD1 | TGTGCCAGCTCACCCCTGACAGGGTTTGGGGGTATCGACGAAGCTTTCTTT | CASSPLTGFGGIDEAFF
TRBJ1-4 | . | TRBV28 | . | TGTGCCAGCAGTGTTCACCACAGTACTAATGAAAAACTGTTTTTT | CASSVHHSTNEKLFF
TRBJ2-7 | . | TRBV30 | . | TGTGCCCCCTTACAGTCTGGTCCAGGGGAATCCTACGAGCAGTACTTC | CAPLQSGPGESYEQYF
TRBJ1-1 | . | TRBV28 | . | TGTGCCAGCAGTAAAACAGGGCGTTGGACTGAAGCTTTCTTT | CASSKTGRWTEAFF
TRBJ1-1 | . | TRBV5-6 | . | TGTGCCAGCAGCCCCGCTCTACAGAGAAACACTGAAGCTTTCTTT | CASSPALQRNTEAFF
TRBJ2-7 | . | TRBV6-1 | . | TGTGCCAGCAGTGAAAAGGATGGGGATGGGGCCTACGAGCAGTACTTC | CASSEKDGDGAYEQYF
TRBJ2-1 | . | TRBV7-6 | TRBD2 | TGTGCCAGCAGCCCCGGGACTAGCGATATCAATGAGCAGTTCTTC | CASSPGTSDINEQFF
TRBJ1-1 | . | TRBV5-6 | TRBD1 | TGTGCCAGCAGCTCTATGGACAGGGGGCCACTGGACACTGAAGCTTTCTTT | CASSSMDRGPLDTEAFF
TRBJ1-2 | . | TRBV7-9 | . | TGTGCCAGCAGCCCGCACGATGTGGCAGGGCGCTACACCTTC | CASSPHDVAGRYTF
TRBJ2-3 | . | TRBV5-4 | TRBD2 | TGTGCCAGCAGCCGTACTAGCGGGAGGGGGACAGATACGCAGTATTTT | CASSRTSGRGTDTQYF